These 31 T cell receptor beta chains were sequenced from one sample in a study of blood T cell repertoires in COVID-19. Profiled with immunoSEQ multiplex PCR; TCRdb holds only in-frame clones, not every one. Of about 330,000 clones in the sample, around 86% were seen once. The sequencing input was PBMCs or T cells enriched from blood (not recorded which). The receptors stem from a woman under 30 who had recovered from COVID-19.

This chain connects TRBV4-1 to TRBJ1-1, with no clear D. V was cut by 2 bases and J by 1 base, with 8 bases left in between. The CDR3 loop spans 14 amino acids. Germline V gene data show CDR1 as MGHRA and CDR2 as YSYEKL. The DNA for the CDR3 is TGCGCCAGCAGCCAATTGATCAGGAACACTGAAGCTTTCTTT. This sequence encodes CASSQLIRNTEAFF.

This clone was observed a few times. The chain recombines TRBV4-2 with TRBJ1-2, with 12 bases that match TRBD1. V lost 0 bases to trimming and J lost 8 bases; unmatched junction nucleotides: 4. CDR1 is LGHNA and CDR2 is YNFKEQ in the germline V gene. CDR3 length equals 15 residues. CDR3 DNA: TGTGCCAGCAGCCAAGAATCTGGGACAGGGGGCGGCTACACCTTC. It yields the protein CASSQESGTGGGYTF.

The V gene is TRBV5-1, the J gene TRBJ1-2; 8 bases agree with TRBD1. The V gene end was trimmed by 4 bases and the J gene end by 7 bases; junction bases not matched to a gene: 6. From germline, CDR1 is SGHRS and CDR2 YFSETQ. The CDR3 consists of 13 residues. This chain's CDR3 is CASSVQGEGGYTF. CDR3 in DNA: TGCGCCAGCAGCGTACAGGGGGAAGGTGGCTACACCTTC.

The chain employs TRBV28 and TRBJ1-5; 8 bases are a match to TRBD1. This CDR3 has 16 residues. Germline assignment: CDR1 MDHEN and CDR2 SYDVKM. V shed 7 bases, J shed 3 bases, and the junction held 11 bases outside the gene matches. CDR3 residues: CASNLSDRAANQPQHF. CDR3 bases: TGTGCCAGCAATCTTTCGGACAGGGCTGCCAATCAGCCCCAGCATTTT.

This chain links TRBV10-3 with TRBJ1-1; D is perhaps TRBD1 (5 bases). From germline, CDR1 is ENHRY and CDR2 SYGVKD. V lost 6 bases to trimming and J lost 5 bases, with 10 bases between them. The CDR3 totals 12 residues. CDR3 DNA sequence: TGTGCCATCAGCCTGCAGGGTACTGAAGCTTTCTTT. This sequence encodes CAISLQGTEAFF.

This chain links TRBV9 with TRBJ1-1; D is perhaps TRBD1 (5 bases). Trimming left V 0 bases short and J 5 bases short, with 5 bases between. Germline CDR1 SGDLS, CDR2 YYNGEE. CDR3 length: 12 amino acids. The CDR3 DNA follows: TGTGCCAGCAGCGTAGAGGGGACTGAAGCTTTCTTT. Protein: CASSVEGTEAFF. Full variable domain (rest looked up from reference TRBV9 and TRBJ1-1): DSGVTQTPKHLITATGQRVTLRCSPRSGDLSVYWYQQSLDQGLQFLIQYYNGEERAKGNILERFSAQQFPDLHSELNLSSLELGDSALYFCASSVEGTEAFFGQGTRLTVV.

The chain recombines TRBV6-1 with TRBJ1-5, with D perhaps TRBD1 (5 bases). V was trimmed by 1 base and J by 7 bases, leaving 14 bases between them. CDR1 is MNHNS, CDR2 SASEGT, per germline. The CDR3 runs 15 residues. CDR3 protein: CASSEERGLRQPQHF. For the CDR3, the DNA is TGTGCCAGCAGTGAAGAAAGGGGTCTGCGGCAGCCCCAGCATTTT.

V usage is TRBV7-9 and J usage is TRBJ2-7, with 7 bases aligning to TRBD1. V was clipped by 5 bases and J by 3 bases; unmatched bases: 7. This CDR3 contains 14 residues. The V gene's germline CDR1 is SEHNR and CDR2 FQNEAQ (reference sequence). CDR3 residues: CASSPDRIFYEQYF. CDR3 in DNA: TGTGCCAGCAGCCCGGACAGGATTTTCTACGAGCAGTACTTC.

The V call is TRBV12-3 or TRBV12-4, the J call TRBJ2-2; D is undetermined. The CDR3 has 11 residues. V was pared by 7 bases and J by 9 bases, with 9 bases between. CDR3 region: CASTISRELFF. CDR3 in DNA: TGTGCCAGCACTATTAGTCGGGAGCTGTTTTTT.

The chain is built from TRBV5-1 and TRBJ1-6; D gene unclear. This CDR3 region has 13 residues. The germline V gene encodes CDR1 SGHRS and CDR2 YFSETQ. V lost 2 bases and J lost 5, with 5 bases in between. In DNA form, the CDR3 reads TGCGCCAGCAGCTTCAAAAATAATTCACCCCTCCACTTT. Translated: CASSFKNNSPLHF.

This rearrangement joins TRBV6-2 or TRBV6-3 to TRBJ1-3; D possibly corresponds to TRBD1 (5 bases). Germline V lookup: CDR1 MNHEY, CDR2 SVGEGT. Trimming cost V 2 bases and J 4 bases, with 9 bases left between them. CDR3 size: 14 residues. The CDR3 loop is CASSYRQRGNTIYF. The CDR3, as DNA: TGTGCCAGCAGTTACCGACAGCGCGGAAACACCATATATTTT.

This sequence joins TRBV5-1 and TRBJ1-4; D not certain. Trimming stripped 1 base from V and 8 bases from J, with 12 bases between. CDR1 and CDR2 (germline): SGHRS, YFSETQ. This CDR3 is built from 14 residues. CDR3 protein: CASSLLGDREKLFF. The CDR3 coding sequence is TGCGCCAGCAGCTTGCTCGGGGATCGCGAAAAACTGTTTTTT.

The chain joins TRBV12-5 to TRBJ2-1; 10 bases match TRBD2. J was trimmed by 5 bases and V by 6 bases; bases with no gene match: 1. Germline V CDR1 and CDR2: LGHNT, FRNRAP. There are 13 residues in the CDR3. The CDR3 region is CASGGLADNEQFF. As DNA, the CDR3 is TGTGCTAGTGGCGGACTAGCGGACAATGAGCAGTTCTTC. The full variable domain, its missing parts supplied by reference TRBV12-5 and TRBJ2-1, is DARVTQTPRHKVTEMGQEVTMRCQPILGHNTVFWYRQTMMQGLELLAYFRNRAPLDDSGMPKDRFSAEMPDATLATLKIQPSEPRDSAVYFCASGGLADNEQFFGPGTRLTVL.

The chain combines TRBV20-1 with TRBJ1-5; 8 bases fit TRBD1. V was clipped by 3 bases and J by 4 bases; unmatched bases: 11. This CDR3 spans 16 amino acids. CDR1 and CDR2 (germline): DFQATT, SNEGSKA (reference sequence). CDR3 bases: TGCAGTGCTAGTGGGTCGTCCAGGGGGCGGAATCAGCCCCAGCATTTT. Amino acids: CSASGSSRGRNQPQHF.

The rearrangement uses TRBV7-2 and TRBJ1-1; the D is unclear. The CDR3 totals 12 residues. V dropped 5 bases and J dropped 2 bases, with 6 bases sitting between them. Germline V gene data show CDR1 as SGHTA and CDR2 as FQGNSA. The CDR3 loop reads CASSPSNTEAFF. The CDR3 DNA is TGTGCCAGCAGCCCTTCTAACACTGAAGCTTTCTTT. Supplemented by reference TRBV7-2 and TRBJ1-1, the full variable domain reads GAGVSQSPSNKVTEKGKDVELRCDPISGHTALYWYRQSLGQGLEFLIYFQGNSAPDKSGLPSDRFSAERTGGSVSTLTIQRTQQEDSAVYLCASSPSNTEAFFGQGTRLTVV.

The chain carries TRBV10-3 and TRBJ2-6, with TRBD1 as a possible D gene (6 bases). CDR3 length equals 16 residues. The V end was cut by 3 bases, the J end by 0 bases, with 9 bases between. Germline V gene sequence: CDR1 ENHRY, CDR2 SYGVKD. CDR3 sequence: CAISDTGISGANVLTF. CDR3 nucleotide sequence: TGTGCCATCAGTGATACAGGGATCTCTGGGGCCAACGTCCTGACTTTC.

This clone was seen only a few times. The chain is built from TRBV2 and TRBJ1-6; no definite D call. Trimming pared 7 bases from V and 7 bases from J, leaving 11 bases between. This CDR3 is 13 amino acids long. The germline V gene encodes CDR1 SNHLY and CDR2 FYNNEI. The CDR3 bases are TGTGCCAGCACGGTGTGGGAGAATTCACCCCTCCACTTT. Translation gives CASTVWENSPLHF.

Only one count was recorded for this clone. This chain links TRBV15 with TRBJ1-2, with D tentatively TRBD1 (5 bases). Trimming cost V 3 bases and J 4 bases, with 18 bases left between them. CDR1 and CDR2 (germline): LNHNV, YYDKDF (reference sequence). CDR3 length: 16 amino acids. The CDR3 is CATSSDLGGAGYGYTF. CDR3 nucleotide sequence: TGTGCCACCAGCAGTGACCTCGGAGGGGCAGGCTATGGCTACACCTTC. The full variable domain, with the rest looked up from reference TRBV15 and TRBJ1-2, is DAMVIQNPRYQVTQFGKPVTLSCSQTLNHNVMYWYQQKSSQAPKLLFHYYDKDFNNEADTPDNFQSRRPNTSFCFLDIRSPGLGDTAMYLCATSSDLGGAGYGYTFGSGTRLTVV.

This clone has only one observation. The genes are TRBV14 and TRBJ2-1, with 7 nucleotides matching TRBD2. Germline-derived CDR1 and CDR2 are SGHDN and FVKESK. V lost 0 bases to trimming and J lost 2 bases; unmatched junction nucleotides: 7. The CDR3 contains 17 residues. The DNA of the CDR3 is TGTGCCAGCAGCCAAGATAGGCTAGCGGAAACCTACAATGAGCAGTTCTTC. It codes for CASSQDRLAETYNEQFF.

The J gene is TRBJ1-1, the V gene TRBV9; TRBD1 might be the D (6 bases). Trimming cost V 2 bases and J 3 bases, with 11 bases left between them. From germline, CDR1 is SGDLS and CDR2 YYNGEE. The CDR3 length is 14 residues. CDR3: CASSVGDTYTEAFF. CDR3 nucleotide sequence: TGTGCCAGCAGCGTCGGGGACACCTACACTGAAGCTTTCTTT.

A single count supports this clone. This chain links TRBV18 with TRBJ2-2; tentatively, D is TRBD2 (5 bases). The length of the CDR3 is 13 residues. Germline values: CDR1 KGHSH, CDR2 LQKENI. The CDR3 spells CAGERMNTGELFF. Here the CDR3 DNA reads TGTGCTGGGGAGCGGATGAACACCGGGGAGCTGTTTTTT.

The J gene is TRBJ2-1, the V gene TRBV10-3; 13 bases are shared with TRBD2. J gave up 7 bases and V 6 bases, and 3 bases lay outside the gene matches. The V gene's germline CDR1 is ENHRY and CDR2 SYGVKD. CDR3 length equals 14 residues. CDR3 in amino acids: CAIRLAGGQNEQFF. The CDR3 region has the DNA TGTGCCATCAGACTAGCGGGAGGGCAGAATGAGCAGTTCTTC.

The chain recombines TRBV7-9 with TRBJ1-5; D is possibly TRBD1 (6 bases). The V gene's germline CDR1 is SEHNR and CDR2 FQNEAQ (reference sequence). Trimming left V 10 bases short and J 0 bases short, with 19 bases between. The CDR3 runs to 16 residues. The CDR3 DNA is TGTGCCATCGTGCCCCGGGGGGCGGCTAGCAATCAGCCCCAGCATTTT. Its translation: CAIVPRGAASNQPQHF.

The chain combines TRBV5-1 with TRBJ2-7; the D gene is possibly TRBD2 (6 bases). CDR3 length: 15 amino acids. With 4 bases removed from V and 2 bases from J, the gap between germline ends came to 16 bases. Germline assignment: CDR1 SGHRS and CDR2 YFSETQ. The CDR3 reads CASSEDSGDAYEQYF. The CDR3 DNA reads TGCGCCAGCAGCGAGGATTCGGGGGATGCCTACGAGCAGTACTTC.

The rearrangement uses TRBV19 and TRBJ1-2, with TRBD1 matching over 9 bases. Germline loops: CDR1 LNHDA, CDR2 SQIVND (reference sequence). Trimming at V came to 3 bases and at J to 4 bases, leaving 6 bases not matched to a gene. The CDR3 loop spans 15 amino acids. The CDR3 bases are TGTGCCAGTAGTATGGACAGGGGCCGACGCTATGGCTACACCTTC. Translation gives CASSMDRGRRYGYTF.

J is TRBJ2-5 and V is TRBV6-1; a weak D match, TRBD1 (6 bases). V gave up 0 bases and J gave up 1 base, with 12 bases separating them. Germline V CDR1 and CDR2: MNHNS, SASEGT. This CDR3 has 16 residues. CDR3 region: CASSEASGAGQETQYF. DNA of the CDR3: TGTGCCAGCAGTGAAGCATCAGGGGCCGGCCAAGAGACCCAGTACTTC.

The chain couples TRBV2 to TRBJ2-2, with 7 bases identical to TRBD2. Germline V gene lookup returns CDR1 SNHLY and CDR2 FYNNEI. The CDR3 has 17 amino acids. The V and J ends lost 6 bases and 3 bases, in that order; junction bases with no gene match: 13. This CDR3 reads CASSPVPSGTYTGELFF. The CDR3 DNA reads TGTGCCAGCAGCCCCGTCCCGAGCGGGACCTACACCGGGGAGCTGTTTTTT.

The chain has TRBV7-9 and TRBJ1-1, with TRBD1 matching 7 bases. Trimming took 5 bases from V and 0 from J; bases not matched to a gene: 6. Germline CDR1 is SEHNR and CDR2 is FQNEAQ (reference sequence). The CDR3 has 15 amino acids. The CDR3 DNA reads as TGTGCCAGCAGCCGAGAGGGACAGATGAACACTGAAGCTTTCTTT. Its translation is CASSREGQMNTEAFF.

The chain joins TRBV15 to TRBJ2-1, with TRBD1 identical over 10 bases. The CDR3 covers 16 residues. CDR1 and CDR2 (germline): LNHNV, YYDKDF (reference sequence). V lost 2 bases and J lost 6; bases outside the gene matches: 7. Here the CDR3 reads CATSRRDRGPINEQFF. CDR3 nucleotides: TGTGCCACCAGCAGACGAGACAGGGGGCCGATCAATGAGCAGTTCTTC.

The chain has TRBV4-1 and TRBJ1-5; unclear D gene. CDR1 and CDR2 (germline): MGHRA, YSYEKL. CDR3 size: 13 residues. V was trimmed by 6 bases and J by 2 bases, leaving 8 bases between them. The CDR3 nucleotides read TGCGCCAGCAGAGGCACAGGCAATCAGCCCCAGCATTTT. Residues: CASRGTGNQPQHF.

J is TRBJ2-2 and V is TRBV21-1; the listed D gene, TRBD1, was not tested against the DNA. TRBV21-1 is a known pseudogene. This CDR3 is 16 amino acids long. In nucleotides, the CDR3 is TGTGCCAGCGGGGGAAAGGGGGCCGAGTACACCGGGGAGCTGTTTTTT. As protein: CASGGKGAEYTGELFF.